The 27 T cell receptor beta chains presented below share a single source sample, sequenced in a study of T cells after yellow fever vaccination. TCRdb recomputed calls from the 5' RACE reads with MiXCR, one row per CDR3 protein. This sample yields more than 90,000 distinct CDR3 sequences, of which under 9% are seen a single time; about 25% belongs to the top ten. Specimen: CD8+ T cells sorted from PBMCs, collected 45 days after the yellow fever booster vaccination. Source of these receptors: a young man who received the YFV17D yellow fever vaccine.

Ten or more counts support this clonotype. The chain has TRBV4-3 and TRBJ2-7, with 11 bases fitting TRBD2. Germline V gene sequence: CDR1 LGHNA, CDR2 YSLEER. There are 15 residues in the CDR3. After removal of 5 bases from V and 2 bases from J, the junction contained 5 bases not matched to a gene. The CDR3 here is CASSYLTSGTYEQYF. CDR3 nucleotides: TGCGCCAGCAGCTACCTGACTAGCGGGACCTACGAGCAGTACTTC.

On this clonotype: With a much larger clone just one base away, this may be a read error. J is TRBJ1-4 and V is TRBV7-9, with 8 nucleotides matching TRBD1. CDR3 size: 14 residues. V lost 5 bases, J lost 10 bases, and 9 bases stayed unmatched. Germline V CDR1 and CDR2: SEHNR, FQNEAQ (reference sequence). The CDR3 here is CASSTPGTGVKLFF. CDR3 nucleotides: TGTGCCAGCAGCACCCCCGGGACAGGTGTAAAACTGTTTTTT.

V and J are TRBV3-1 and TRBJ2-7; the D gene is possibly TRBD2 (6 bases). The CDR3 extends over 18 amino acids. Trimming shortened V by 0 bases and J by 7 bases, and 25 bases separated the two germline ends. Germline V gene data show CDR1 as LGHDT and CDR2 as YNNKEL (reference sequence). DNA of the CDR3: TGTGCCAGCAGCCAAGAGAGAGTAGCGGCGGCCCCCGGAGGGGAGCAGTACTTC. Translated, it gives CASSQERVAAAPGGEQYF.

This clonotype was observed many times. The V and J genes are TRBV27 and TRBJ2-3; possible D gene TRBD1, 5 bases. The CDR3 is 16 residues long. Trimming took off 4 bases at V and 1 base at J, with 15 bases between the two ends. The V gene's germline CDR1 is MNHEY and CDR2 SMNVEV (reference sequence). Written as DNA, the CDR3 is TGTGCCAGCAGTTATTCCCCAGGGTCGGGCACAGATACGCAGTATTTT. It codes for CASSYSPGSGTDTQYF.

The chain carries TRBV20-1 and TRBJ1-1; D gene uncertain. The V end lost 3 bases, the J end lost 0 bases, and 5 bases lay between the germline ends. This CDR3 region has 12 residues. The V gene's germline CDR1 is DFQATT and CDR2 SNEGSKA (reference sequence). The CDR3 sequence is CSARDLNTEAFF. In DNA, the CDR3 is TGCAGTGCTAGGGATTTGAACACTGAAGCTTTCTTT.

The chain combines TRBV6-4 with TRBJ2-1; 10 bases map to TRBD2. The length of the CDR3 is 14 residues. Germline V CDR1 and CDR2: MRHNA, SNTAGT. V dropped 9 bases and J dropped 1; count of bases not matched to a gene: 3. CDR3 coding DNA: TGTGCCAGTCAGGGACTAGCGTCCTACAATGAGCAGTTCTTC. This encodes CASQGLASYNEQFF.

This clonotype was detected only a few times. This chain uses TRBV29-1 with TRBJ1-2; 7 bases agree with TRBD1. The CDR3 totals 11 residues. J was trimmed by 7 bases and V by 7 bases; bases with no gene match: 6. The germline CDR1 and CDR2 sequences are SQVTM and ANQGSEA. CDR3 in DNA: TGCAGCGACCGGACAGGCGGTGGCTACACCTTC. It translates to CSDRTGGGYTF.

A word on this clonotype: The conserved final phenylalanine or tryptophan is absent from the CDR3, which likely points to a read error. The J gene is TRBJ2-1, the V gene TRBV2; D gene uncertain. Germline CDR1 reads SNHLY; CDR2 reads FYNNEI. This CDR3 is 12 amino acids long. The DNA for the CDR3 is TGTGGAGGACGCGGCTCCTACAATGAGCAGTTCTTA. This codes for CGGRGSYNEQFL.

This clonotype was observed at least ten times. DNA of the CDR3: TGTGCCATTACGAGGGGCCAAGAGACCCAGTACTTC. It codes for CAITRGQETQYF. J is TRBJ2-5 and V is TRBV7-9; D assignment may be TRBD1 or TRBD2 (5 bases each). Germline CDR1 reads SEHNR; CDR2 reads FQNEAQ (reference sequence). The CDR3 covers 12 residues. Trimming took 10 bases from V and 1 from J, leaving 10 bases between them.

V usage is TRBV12-2 and J usage is TRBJ2-7; TRBD1 was called by the table and not checked on the DNA. TRBV12-2 constitutes a pseudogene. CDR3 length equals 12 residues. The CDR3 DNA sequence: TGTGCAAGTCGCCCCCTTCGCTACGAGCAGTACTTC. Its translation is CASRPLRYEQYF.

This chain connects TRBV19 to TRBJ2-1, with no clear D. Germline lookup yields CDR1 LNHDA and CDR2 SQIVND (reference sequence). The CDR3 loop spans 13 amino acids. V was clipped by 4 bases and J by 0 bases, with 4 bases between them. In DNA form, the CDR3 reads TGTGCCAGTAGTACGATCTCCTACAATGAGCAGTTCTTC. Residues: CASSTISYNEQFF.

This clonotype was seen repeatedly, ten times or more. The chain uses TRBV7-9 and TRBJ1-5, with D tentatively TRBD1 (5 bases). V shed 1 base and J shed 8 bases, with 12 bases lying between them. Germline CDR1 is SEHNR and CDR2 is FQNEAQ (reference sequence). This CDR3 has 14 residues. The CDR3 bases are TGTGCCAGCAGCTTAGGGGGCGCGTATGAGCCCCAGCATTTT. Its translation: CASSLGGAYEPQHF.

In its sample, this clonotype was seen a few times. The V gene is TRBV21-1, the J gene TRBJ2-4; no check of the table's D call, TRBD2, against the DNA was made. TRBV21-1 is a pseudogene segment. This CDR3 comprises 22 residues. The CDR3 DNA reads as TGTGCCAGCAGCAAAGACCCTAAGGCCAGGATAGCGGGAGAAGGGCCCAAAAACATTCAGTACTTC. It codes for CASSKDPKARIAGEGPKNIQYF.

This clonotype was counted ten times or more. This chain connects TRBV29-1 to TRBJ2-1, with TRBD1 identical over 9 bases. The CDR3 covers 13 residues. From germline, CDR1 is SQVTM and CDR2 ANQGSEA. With V trimmed by 5 bases and J by 6 bases, 5 bases remained unmatched. CDR3 sequence: CSVCDRGVNEQFF. The CDR3 DNA is TGCAGCGTTTGTGACAGGGGGGTCAATGAGCAGTTCTTC.

This clonotype was observed at least ten times. J is TRBJ2-1 and V is TRBV4-3; tentatively, D is TRBD1 or TRBD2 (5 bases each). The CDR3 totals 15 residues. The V gene's germline CDR1 is LGHNA and CDR2 YSLEER. V shed 0 bases and J shed 2 bases, with 8 bases lying between them. The CDR3 DNA reads as TGCGCCAGCAGCCAAGAGCCGGGACCCTACAATGAGCAGTTCTTC. This encodes CASSQEPGPYNEQFF.

The genes are TRBV11-2 and TRBJ1-2, with 7 bases matching TRBD1. With 5 bases clipped from V and 5 bases from J, the junction kept 11 bases outside the gene matches. Looked up from germline, CDR1 is SGHAT and CDR2 is FQNNGV. The CDR3 is made up of 15 amino acids. The CDR3 DNA reads as TGTGCCAGCAGCCTAGGGGGCAGGGGATGGTATGGCTACACCTTC. As protein: CASSLGGRGWYGYTF.

This clonotype was seen ten or more times. This chain uses TRBV5-6 with TRBJ2-7; TRBD2 matches at 7 bases. The CDR3 is 16 amino acids. The V gene end was trimmed by 0 bases and the J gene end by 2 bases; junction bases not matched to a gene: 8. Germline loops: CDR1 SGHDT, CDR2 YYEEEE. CDR3 amino acids: CASSLEGGRSTYEQYF. CDR3 nucleotides: TGTGCCAGCAGCTTGGAGGGCGGGAGAAGCACCTACGAGCAGTACTTC.

The V gene is TRBV7-3, the J gene TRBJ2-1, with 9 bases lining up with TRBD2. The trim removed 2 bases at V and 4 bases at J, leaving 9 bases unmatched. This CDR3 contains 17 residues. Germline V gene lookup returns CDR1 SGHTA and CDR2 FQGTGA. The CDR3: CASSLSPGTSLYNEQFF. The CDR3 coding sequence is TGTGCCAGCAGCTTATCTCCGGGGACTAGCCTGTACAATGAGCAGTTCTTC.

This clonotype was seen a handful of times. The CDR3 region has the DNA TGTGCCAGCACCCCGAGGGTCGGGGACGTCTCCTACGAGCAGTACTTC. Protein sequence: CASTPRVGDVSYEQYF. The V gene is TRBV5-6, the J gene TRBJ2-7, with D perhaps assigned TRBD1 or TRBD2 (5 bases each). The CDR3 is 16 residues long. Germline loops: CDR1 SGHDT, CDR2 YYEEEE. V lost 6 bases to trimming and J lost 0 bases, with 19 bases between them.

Many counts were recorded for this clonotype. The J gene is TRBJ1-1, the V gene TRBV15; no reliable D call. The CDR3 loop spans 13 amino acids. V lost 0 bases and J lost 4, with 6 bases in between. CDR1 and CDR2 (germline): LNHNV, YYDKDF (reference sequence). DNA of the CDR3: TGTGCCACCAGCAGAGAGGGCGGCACTGAAGCTTTCTTT. Amino acids: CATSREGGTEAFF. Looking up the rest from reference TRBV15 and TRBJ1-1 gives the full variable domain: DAMVIQNPRYQVTQFGKPVTLSCSQTLNHNVMYWYQQKSSQAPKLLFHYYDKDFNNEADTPDNFQSRRPNTSFCFLDIRSPGLGDTAMYLCATSREGGTEAFFGQGTRLTVV.

This clonotype was seen ten or more times. The chain joins TRBV7-9 to TRBJ2-1; 9 bases fit TRBD2. The germline V gene encodes CDR1 SEHNR and CDR2 FQNEAQ (reference sequence). This CDR3 has 16 amino acids. The trim removed 5 bases at V and 2 bases at J, leaving 7 bases unmatched. This CDR3 is CASSPAGGRAYNEQFF. The CDR3 DNA reads as TGTGCCAGCAGCCCCGCGGGCGGGAGGGCCTACAATGAGCAGTTCTTC.

This clonotype has just a few counts. The chain recombines TRBV3-1 with TRBJ2-1, with D possibly TRBD1 on 6 matching bases. This CDR3 is built from 15 residues. CDR1 and CDR2 (germline): LGHDT, YNNKEL (reference sequence). The germline V and J ends were trimmed by 3 bases and 1 base, with 10 bases remaining between them. The CDR3 is CASSQTGSSYNEQFF. The CDR3 coding sequence is TGTGCCAGCAGCCAGACAGGTTCATCCTACAATGAGCAGTTCTTC.

This clonotype was counted many times. V and J are TRBV5-1 and TRBJ2-3; a possible D gene is TRBD2 (5 bases). V lost 0 bases to trimming and J lost 2 bases, with 13 bases between them. CDR3 length: 16 amino acids. CDR1 is SGHRS and CDR2 is YFSETQ in the germline V gene. The CDR3 loop is CASSLGAGHLTDTQYF. CDR3 bases: TGCGCCAGCAGCTTGGGGGCGGGCCACCTCACAGATACGCAGTATTTT.

Many counts were recorded for this clonotype. The V and J genes are TRBV7-8 and TRBJ2-5; 7 bases are a match to TRBD2. V shed 2 bases and J 5 bases; nucleotides not matched to a gene: 5. This CDR3 region has 14 residues. Germline V gene data show CDR1 as SGHVS and CDR2 as FQNEAQ. This chain's CDR3 is CASSLPAGVETQYF. As DNA, the CDR3 is TGTGCCAGCAGCTTACCCGCGGGAGTGGAGACCCAGTACTTC.

In its sample, this clonotype was seen many times. The chain combines TRBV7-6 with TRBJ2-1; tentatively, D is TRBD1 (5 bases). The germline V gene has CDR1 SGHVS and CDR2 FNYEAQ. The CDR3 is made up of 14 amino acids. V lost 3 bases, J lost 5 bases, and 11 bases lay in between. CDR3 DNA: TGTGCCAGCAGCTTCAGGACATATAACAATGAGCAGTTCTTC. This gives the protein CASSFRTYNNEQFF.

The sample holds many counts of this clonotype. This sequence joins TRBV6-2 or TRBV6-3 and TRBJ1-2, with D possibly TRBD1 on 6 matching bases. Germline V CDR1 and CDR2: MNHEY, SVGEGT. Trimming removed 6 bases from V and 7 bases from J, with 15 bases in between. The CDR3 sequence is 13 residues long. The CDR3 spells CASSQDSIPGYTF. CDR3 nucleotide sequence: TGTGCCAGCAGCCAGGACAGCATTCCTGGCTACACCTTC.

This clonotype was detected many times. The rearrangement uses TRBV15 and TRBJ2-1; TRBD2 matches at 11 bases. The CDR3 has 16 residues. Trimming removed 0 bases from V and 7 bases from J; junction bases left unmatched: 5. CDR1 is LNHNV and CDR2 is YYDKDF in the germline V gene (reference sequence). Here the CDR3 DNA reads TGTGCCACCAGCAGAGAGGGGGGACTAGCGGTGAATGAGCAGTTCTTC. It translates to CATSREGGLAVNEQFF.